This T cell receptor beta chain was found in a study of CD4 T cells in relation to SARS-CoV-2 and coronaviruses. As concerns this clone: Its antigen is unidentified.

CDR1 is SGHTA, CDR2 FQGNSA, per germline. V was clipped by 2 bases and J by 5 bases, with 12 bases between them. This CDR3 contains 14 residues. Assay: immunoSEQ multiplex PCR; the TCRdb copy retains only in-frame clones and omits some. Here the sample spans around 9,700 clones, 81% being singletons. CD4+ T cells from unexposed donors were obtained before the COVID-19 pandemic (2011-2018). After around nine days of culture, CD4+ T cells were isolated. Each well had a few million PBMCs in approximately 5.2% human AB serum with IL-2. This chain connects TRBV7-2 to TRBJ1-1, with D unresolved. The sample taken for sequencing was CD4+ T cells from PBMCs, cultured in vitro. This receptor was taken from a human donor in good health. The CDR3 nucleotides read TGTGCCAGCAGCTTATTCATAGGGCAGACTGAAGCTTTCTTT. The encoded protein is CASSLFIGQTEAFF. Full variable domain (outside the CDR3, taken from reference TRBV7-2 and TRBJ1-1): GAGVSQSPSNKVTEKGKDVELRCDPISGHTALYWYRQSLGQGLEFLIYFQGNSAPDKSGLPSDRFSAERTGGSVSTLTIQRTQQEDSAVYLCASSLFIGQTEAFFGQGTRLTVV.